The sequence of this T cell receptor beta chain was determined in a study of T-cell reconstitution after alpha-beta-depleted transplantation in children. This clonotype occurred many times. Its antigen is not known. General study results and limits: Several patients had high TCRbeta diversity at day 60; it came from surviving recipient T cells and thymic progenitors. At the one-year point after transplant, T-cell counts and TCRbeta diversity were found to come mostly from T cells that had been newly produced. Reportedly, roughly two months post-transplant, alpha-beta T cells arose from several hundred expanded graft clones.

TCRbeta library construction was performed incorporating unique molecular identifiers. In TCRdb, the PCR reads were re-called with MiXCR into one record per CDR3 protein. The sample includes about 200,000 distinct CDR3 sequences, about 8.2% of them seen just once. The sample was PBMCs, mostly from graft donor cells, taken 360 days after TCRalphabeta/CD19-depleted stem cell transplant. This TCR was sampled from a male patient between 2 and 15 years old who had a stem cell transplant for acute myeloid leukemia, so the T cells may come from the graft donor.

This CDR3 is CSATPGVNTEAFF. The CDR3 DNA follows: TGCAGTGCGACCCCAGGGGTGAACACTGAAGCTTTCTTT. This chain links TRBV20-1 with TRBJ1-1; D might be TRBD1 (6 bases). With 6 bases removed from V and 0 bases from J, the gap between germline ends came to 11 bases. CDR1 is DFQATT and CDR2 is SNEGSKA in the germline V gene (reference sequence). This CDR3 region has 13 residues.